Each of the 2 T cell receptor beta chains below was sequenced from the same sample in a study of blood T cell repertoires in COVID-19. TCRdb keeps only in-frame clones here, not all; method: immunoSEQ multiplex PCR. Of roughly 100,000 clones listed, about 81% are singletons. The specimen was peripheral blood. These receptors were collected from a man aged 80 or over with acute or convalescent COVID-19.

This rearrangement joins TRBV5-6 to TRBJ2-3; a possible D gene is TRBD1 (6 bases). CDR1 is SGHDT and CDR2 is YYEEEE in the germline V gene. The CDR3 runs 16 residues. Deletions cut 0 bases from V and 6 bases from J, with 17 bases between. The CDR3: CASSLVARGLGDTQYF. CDR3 bases: TGTGCCAGCAGCTTGGTGGCCAGGGGCTTAGGTGATACGCAGTATTTT.

The gene calls are TRBV27 and TRBJ2-2; TRBD1 matches 9 bases. V dropped 6 bases and J dropped 7; count of bases not matched to a gene: 6. The CDR3 has 14 residues. From germline, CDR1 is MNHEY and CDR2 SMNVEV (reference sequence). The CDR3 coding sequence is TGTGCCAGCAGATACAGGGGGCTTAGCGGGGAGCTGTTTTTT. It specifies CASRYRGLSGELFF.